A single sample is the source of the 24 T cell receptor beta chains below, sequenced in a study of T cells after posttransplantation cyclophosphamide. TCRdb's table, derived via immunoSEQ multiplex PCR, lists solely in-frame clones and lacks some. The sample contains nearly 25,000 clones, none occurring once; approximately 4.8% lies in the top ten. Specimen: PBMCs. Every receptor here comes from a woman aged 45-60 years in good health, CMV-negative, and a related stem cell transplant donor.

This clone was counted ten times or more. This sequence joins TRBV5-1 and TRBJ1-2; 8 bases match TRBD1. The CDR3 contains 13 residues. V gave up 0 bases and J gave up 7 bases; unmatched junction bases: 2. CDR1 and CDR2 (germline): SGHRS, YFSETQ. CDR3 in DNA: TGCGCCAGCAGCTTGGCAGGGGGCGGTGGCTACACCTTC. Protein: CASSLAGGGGYTF.

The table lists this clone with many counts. CDR3 in amino acids: CASTLAGAGYEQYF. DNA of the CDR3: TGCGCCAGCACCCTAGCGGGAGCTGGATACGAGCAGTACTTC. This chain connects TRBV5-1 to TRBJ2-7; the match to TRBD2 covers 10 bases. This CDR3 region has 14 residues. Losses at the gene ends were 6 bases for V and 4 bases for J; bases not matched to a gene: 7. Germline V gene data show CDR1 as SGHRS and CDR2 as YFSETQ.

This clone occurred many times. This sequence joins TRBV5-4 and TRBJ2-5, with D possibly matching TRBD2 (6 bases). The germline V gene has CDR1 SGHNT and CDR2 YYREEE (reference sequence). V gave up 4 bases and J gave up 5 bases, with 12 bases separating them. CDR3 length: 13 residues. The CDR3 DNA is TGTGCCAGCAGCGGGGGACTGTTCGAGACCCAGTACTTC. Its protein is CASSGGLFETQYF.

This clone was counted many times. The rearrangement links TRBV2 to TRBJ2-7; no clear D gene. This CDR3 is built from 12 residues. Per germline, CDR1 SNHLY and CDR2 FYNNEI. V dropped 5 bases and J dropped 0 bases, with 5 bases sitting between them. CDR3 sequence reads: CASSWSSYEQYF. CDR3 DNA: TGTGCCAGCAGTTGGAGCTCCTACGAGCAGTACTTC.

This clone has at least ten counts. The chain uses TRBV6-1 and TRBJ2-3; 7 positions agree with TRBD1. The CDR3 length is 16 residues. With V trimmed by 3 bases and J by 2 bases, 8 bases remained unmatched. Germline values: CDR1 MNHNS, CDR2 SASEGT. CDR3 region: CASSEGTAPSTDTQYF. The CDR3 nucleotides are TGTGCCAGCAGTGAGGGGACAGCTCCCTCCACAGATACGCAGTATTTT.

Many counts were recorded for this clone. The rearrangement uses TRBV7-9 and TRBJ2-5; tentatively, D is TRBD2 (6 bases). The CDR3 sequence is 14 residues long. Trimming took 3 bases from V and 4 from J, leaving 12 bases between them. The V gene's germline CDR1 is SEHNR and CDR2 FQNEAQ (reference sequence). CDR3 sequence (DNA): TGTGCCAGCAGCTTTGGCGGGGAACGAGAGACCCAGTACTTC. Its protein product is CASSFGGERETQYF.

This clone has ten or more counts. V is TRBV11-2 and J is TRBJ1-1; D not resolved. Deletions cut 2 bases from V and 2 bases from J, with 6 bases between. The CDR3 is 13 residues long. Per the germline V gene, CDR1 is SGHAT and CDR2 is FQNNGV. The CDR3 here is CASSLPTNTEAFF. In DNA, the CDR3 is TGTGCCAGCAGCTTACCCACTAACACTGAAGCTTTCTTT.

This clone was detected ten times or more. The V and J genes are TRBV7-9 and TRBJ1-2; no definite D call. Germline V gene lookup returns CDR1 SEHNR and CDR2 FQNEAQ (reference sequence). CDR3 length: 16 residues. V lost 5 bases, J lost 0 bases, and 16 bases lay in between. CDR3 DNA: TGTGCCAGCAGCATGACGACTGGGTTCTCTAACTATGGCTACACCTTC. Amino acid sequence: CASSMTTGFSNYGYTF. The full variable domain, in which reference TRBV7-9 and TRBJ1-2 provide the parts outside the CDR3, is DTGVSQNPRHKITKRGQNVTFRCDPISEHNRLYWYRQTLGQGPEFLTYFQNEAQLEKSRLLSDRFSAERPKGSFSTLEIQRTEQGDSAMYLCASSMTTGFSNYGYTFGSGTRLTVV.

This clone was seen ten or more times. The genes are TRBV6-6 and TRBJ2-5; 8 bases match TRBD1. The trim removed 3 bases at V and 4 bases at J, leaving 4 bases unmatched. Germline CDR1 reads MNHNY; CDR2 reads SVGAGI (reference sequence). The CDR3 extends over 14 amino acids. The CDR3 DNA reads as TGTGCCAGCAGTTATCCAGGGGGCGTAGAGACCCAGTACTTC. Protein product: CASSYPGGVETQYF.

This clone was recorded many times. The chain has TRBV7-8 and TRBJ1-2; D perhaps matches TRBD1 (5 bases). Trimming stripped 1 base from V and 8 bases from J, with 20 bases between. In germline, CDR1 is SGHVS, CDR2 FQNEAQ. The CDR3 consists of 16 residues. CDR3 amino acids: CASSLGSLEGVGGYTF. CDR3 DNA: TGTGCCAGCAGCTTAGGCTCCCTTGAAGGGGTAGGGGGCTACACCTTC.

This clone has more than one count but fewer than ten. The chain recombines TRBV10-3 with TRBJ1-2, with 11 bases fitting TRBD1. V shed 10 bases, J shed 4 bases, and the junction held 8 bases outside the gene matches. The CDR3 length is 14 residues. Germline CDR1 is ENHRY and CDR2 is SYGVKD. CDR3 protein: CATVPGQGVYGYTF. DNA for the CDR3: TGTGCCACCGTCCCGGGACAGGGGGTCTATGGCTACACCTTC.

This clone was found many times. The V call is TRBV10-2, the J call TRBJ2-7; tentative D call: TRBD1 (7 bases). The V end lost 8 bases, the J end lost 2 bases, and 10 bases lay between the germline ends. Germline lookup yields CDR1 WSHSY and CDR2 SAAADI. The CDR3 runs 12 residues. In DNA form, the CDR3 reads TGCGCCAGCGCGGGACAGACCTACGAGCAGTACTTC. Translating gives CASAGQTYEQYF.

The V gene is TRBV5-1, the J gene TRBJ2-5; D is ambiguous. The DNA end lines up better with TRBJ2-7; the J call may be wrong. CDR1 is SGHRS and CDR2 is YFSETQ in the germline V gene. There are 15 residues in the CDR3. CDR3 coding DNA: TGCGCCAGCAGCTTGGCACGCCCCGCTCCCCACGAGCAGTACTTC. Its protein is CASSLARPAPHEQYF.

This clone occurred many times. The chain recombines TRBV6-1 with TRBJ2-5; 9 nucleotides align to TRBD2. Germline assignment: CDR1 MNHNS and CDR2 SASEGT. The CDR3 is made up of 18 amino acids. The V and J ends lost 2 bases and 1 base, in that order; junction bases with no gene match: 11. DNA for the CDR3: TGTGCCAGCAGTGAACATGGGGGGACTAGCCGGTCCCAAGAGACCCAGTACTTC. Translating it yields CASSEHGGTSRSQETQYF.

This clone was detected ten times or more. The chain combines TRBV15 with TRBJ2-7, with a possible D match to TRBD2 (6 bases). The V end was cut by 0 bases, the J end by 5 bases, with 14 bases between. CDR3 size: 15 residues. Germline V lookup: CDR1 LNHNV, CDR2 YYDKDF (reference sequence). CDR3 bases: TGTGCCACCAGCAGAGAGATCGGAGGGACCGACGAGCAGTACTTC. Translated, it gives CATSREIGGTDEQYF. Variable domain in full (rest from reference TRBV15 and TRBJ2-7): DAMVIQNPRYQVTQFGKPVTLSCSQTLNHNVMYWYQQKSSQAPKLLFHYYDKDFNNEADTPDNFQSRRPNTSFCFLDIRSPGLGDTAMYLCATSREIGGTDEQYFGPGTRLTVT.

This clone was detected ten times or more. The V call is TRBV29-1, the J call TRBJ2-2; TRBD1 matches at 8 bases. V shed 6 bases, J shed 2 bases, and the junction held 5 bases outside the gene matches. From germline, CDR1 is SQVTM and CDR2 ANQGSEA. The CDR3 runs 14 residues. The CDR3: CSVRTGRNTGELFF. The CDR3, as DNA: TGCAGCGTCCGGACAGGGAGAAACACCGGGGAGCTGTTTTTT.

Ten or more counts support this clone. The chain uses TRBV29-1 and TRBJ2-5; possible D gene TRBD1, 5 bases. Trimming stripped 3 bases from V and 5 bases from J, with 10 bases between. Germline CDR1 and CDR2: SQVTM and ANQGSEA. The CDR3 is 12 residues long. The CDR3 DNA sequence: TGCAGCGTTGATGGCAGGGCGGAGACCCAGTACTTC. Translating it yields CSVDGRAETQYF. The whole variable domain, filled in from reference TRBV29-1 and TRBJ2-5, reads SAVISQKPSRDICQRGTSLTIQCQVDSQVTMMFWYRQQPGQSLTLIATANQGSEATYESGFVIDKFPISRPNLTFSTLTVSNMSPEDSSIYLCSVDGRAETQYFGPGTRLLVL.

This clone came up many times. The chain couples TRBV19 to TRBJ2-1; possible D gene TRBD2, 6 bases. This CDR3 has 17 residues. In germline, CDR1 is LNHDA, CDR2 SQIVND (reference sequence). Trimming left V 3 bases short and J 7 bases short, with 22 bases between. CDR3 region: CASSMGFGVSGLNEQFF. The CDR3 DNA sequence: TGTGCCAGTAGTATGGGATTTGGTGTGTCGGGACTTAATGAGCAGTTCTTC.

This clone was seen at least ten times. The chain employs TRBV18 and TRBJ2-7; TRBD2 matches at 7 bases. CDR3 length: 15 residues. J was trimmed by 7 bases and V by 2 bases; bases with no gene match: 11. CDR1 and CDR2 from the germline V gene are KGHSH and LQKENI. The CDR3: CASSPAGAPAAEQYF. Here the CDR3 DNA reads TGTGCCAGCTCACCAGCGGGAGCCCCGGCGGCTGAGCAGTACTTC.

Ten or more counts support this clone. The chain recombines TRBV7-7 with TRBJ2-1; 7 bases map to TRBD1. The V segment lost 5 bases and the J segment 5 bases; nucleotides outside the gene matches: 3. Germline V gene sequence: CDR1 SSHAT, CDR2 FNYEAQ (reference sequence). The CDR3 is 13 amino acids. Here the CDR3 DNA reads TGTGCCAGCAGCCTGGACAGGAACAATGAGCAGTTCTTC. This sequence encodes CASSLDRNNEQFF. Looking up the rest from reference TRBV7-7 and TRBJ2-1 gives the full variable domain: GAGVSQSPRYKVTKRGQDVTLRCDPISSHATLYWYQQALGQGPEFLTYFNYEAQPDKSGLPSDRFSAERPEGSISTLTIQRTEQRDSAMYRCASSLDRNNEQFFGPGTRLTVL.

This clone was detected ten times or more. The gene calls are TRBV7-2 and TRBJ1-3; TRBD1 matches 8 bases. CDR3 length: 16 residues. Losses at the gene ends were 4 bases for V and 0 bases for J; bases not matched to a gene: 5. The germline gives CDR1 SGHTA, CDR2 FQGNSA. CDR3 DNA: TGTGCCAGCAGCTCAGGGGGCTTGAGCTCTGGAAACACCATATATTTT. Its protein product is CASSSGGLSSGNTIYF.

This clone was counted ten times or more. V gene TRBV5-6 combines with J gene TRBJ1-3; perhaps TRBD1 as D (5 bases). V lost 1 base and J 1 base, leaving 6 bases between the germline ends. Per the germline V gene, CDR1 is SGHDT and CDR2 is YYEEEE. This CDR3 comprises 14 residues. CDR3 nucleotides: TGTGCCAGCAGCTTGCCAGGGTCTGGAAACACCATATATTTT. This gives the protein CASSLPGSGNTIYF.

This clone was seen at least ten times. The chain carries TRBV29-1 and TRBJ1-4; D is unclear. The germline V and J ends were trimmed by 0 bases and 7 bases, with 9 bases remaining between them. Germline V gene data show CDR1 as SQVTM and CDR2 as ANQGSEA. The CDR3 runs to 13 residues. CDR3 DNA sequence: TGCAGCGTTGAAGACAACCGTAGTGAAAAACTGTTTTTT. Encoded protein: CSVEDNRSEKLFF.

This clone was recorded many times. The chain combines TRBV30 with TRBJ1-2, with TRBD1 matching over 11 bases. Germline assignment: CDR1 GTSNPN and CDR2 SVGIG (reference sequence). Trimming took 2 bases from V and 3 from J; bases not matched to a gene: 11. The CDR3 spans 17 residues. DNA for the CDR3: TGTGCCTGGAGTAGGACAGGGGGCGAATTCCACGACTATGGCTACACCTTC. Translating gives CAWSRTGGEFHDYGYTF.